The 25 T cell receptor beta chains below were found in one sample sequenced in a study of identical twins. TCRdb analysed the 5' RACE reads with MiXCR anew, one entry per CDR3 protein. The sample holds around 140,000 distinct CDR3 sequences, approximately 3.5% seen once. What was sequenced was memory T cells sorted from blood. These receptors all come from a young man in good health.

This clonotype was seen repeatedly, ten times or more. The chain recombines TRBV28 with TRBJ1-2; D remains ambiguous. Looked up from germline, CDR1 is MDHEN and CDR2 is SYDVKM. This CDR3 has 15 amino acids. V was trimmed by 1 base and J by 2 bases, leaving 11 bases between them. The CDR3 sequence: CASSLFLTGNYGYTF. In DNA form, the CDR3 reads TGTGCCAGCAGTTTATTTTTGACCGGGAACTATGGCTACACCTTC.

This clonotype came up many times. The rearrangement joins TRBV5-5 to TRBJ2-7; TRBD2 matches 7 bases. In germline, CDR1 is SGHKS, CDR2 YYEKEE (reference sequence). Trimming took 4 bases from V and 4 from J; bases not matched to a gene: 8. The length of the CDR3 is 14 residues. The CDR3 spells CASSPALSGYEQYV. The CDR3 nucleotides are TGTGCCAGCAGCCCGGCCCTTAGCGGGTACGAGCAGTACGTC.

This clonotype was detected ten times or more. In nucleotides, the CDR3 is TGCGCCAGCAGCTTGAATACCGGGACAGGGGCAATCCCCGGGGAGCTGTTTTTT. Protein: CASSLNTGTGAIPGELFF. The chain employs TRBV5-1 and TRBJ2-2, with TRBD1 matching 10 bases. Germline V gives CDR1 SGHRS, CDR2 YFSETQ. V was pared by 1 base and J by 6 bases, with 12 bases of the junction left unmatched. There are 18 residues in the CDR3.

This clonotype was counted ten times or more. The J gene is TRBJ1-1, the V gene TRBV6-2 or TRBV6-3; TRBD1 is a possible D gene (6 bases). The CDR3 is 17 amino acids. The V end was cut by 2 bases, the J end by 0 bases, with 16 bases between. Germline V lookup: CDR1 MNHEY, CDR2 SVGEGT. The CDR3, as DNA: TGTGCCAGCAGTTACGGGGGTCGCAGGGGCTTGAACACTGAAGCTTTCTTT. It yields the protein CASSYGGRRGLNTEAFF.

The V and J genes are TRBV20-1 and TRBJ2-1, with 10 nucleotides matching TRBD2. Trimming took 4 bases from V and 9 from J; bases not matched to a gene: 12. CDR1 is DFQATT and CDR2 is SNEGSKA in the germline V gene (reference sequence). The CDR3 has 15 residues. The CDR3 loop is CSATPSGRALSEQFF. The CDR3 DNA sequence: TGCAGTGCTACCCCGAGCGGGAGGGCATTAAGTGAGCAGTTCTTC.

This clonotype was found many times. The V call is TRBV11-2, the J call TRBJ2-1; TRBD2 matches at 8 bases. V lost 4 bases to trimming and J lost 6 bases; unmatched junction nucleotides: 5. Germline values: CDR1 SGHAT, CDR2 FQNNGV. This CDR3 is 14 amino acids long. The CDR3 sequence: CASSSGTSINEQFF. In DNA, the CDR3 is TGTGCCAGCAGCTCCGGGACTAGTATCAATGAGCAGTTCTTC.

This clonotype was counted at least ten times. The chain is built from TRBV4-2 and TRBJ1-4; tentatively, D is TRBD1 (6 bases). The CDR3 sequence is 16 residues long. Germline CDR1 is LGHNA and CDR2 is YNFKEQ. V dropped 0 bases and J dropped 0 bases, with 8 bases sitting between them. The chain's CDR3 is CASSQERQATNEKLFF. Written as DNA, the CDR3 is TGTGCCAGCAGCCAAGAGAGACAGGCAACTAATGAAAAACTGTTTTTT.

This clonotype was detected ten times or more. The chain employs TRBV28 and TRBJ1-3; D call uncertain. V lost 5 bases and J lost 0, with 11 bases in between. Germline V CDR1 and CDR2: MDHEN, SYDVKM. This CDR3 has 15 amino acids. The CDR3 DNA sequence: TGTGCCAGCAGTGCTCGGGAGGCCTCTGGAAACACCATATATTTT. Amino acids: CASSAREASGNTIYF.

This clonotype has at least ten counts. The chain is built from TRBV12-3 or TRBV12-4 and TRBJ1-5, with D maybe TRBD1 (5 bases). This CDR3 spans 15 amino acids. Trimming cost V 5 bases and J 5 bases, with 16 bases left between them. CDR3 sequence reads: CASSPSGKRDQPQHF. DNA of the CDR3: TGTGCCAGCAGTCCGTCAGGGAAACGCGATCAGCCCCAGCATTTT.

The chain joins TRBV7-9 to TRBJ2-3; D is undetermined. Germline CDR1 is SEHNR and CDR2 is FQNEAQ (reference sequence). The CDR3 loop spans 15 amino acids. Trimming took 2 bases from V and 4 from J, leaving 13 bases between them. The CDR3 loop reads CASSLRRQPADTQYF. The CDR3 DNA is TGTGCCAGCAGCTTACGACGCCAGCCGGCAGATACGCAGTATTTT.

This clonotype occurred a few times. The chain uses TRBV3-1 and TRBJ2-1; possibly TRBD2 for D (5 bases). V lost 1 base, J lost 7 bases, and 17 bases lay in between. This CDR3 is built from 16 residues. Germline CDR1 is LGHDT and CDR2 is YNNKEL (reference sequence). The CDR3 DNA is TGTGCCAGCAGCCAAGGTCGCCGGGAAAGAAGGAATGAGCAGTTCTTC. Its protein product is CASSQGRRERRNEQFF.

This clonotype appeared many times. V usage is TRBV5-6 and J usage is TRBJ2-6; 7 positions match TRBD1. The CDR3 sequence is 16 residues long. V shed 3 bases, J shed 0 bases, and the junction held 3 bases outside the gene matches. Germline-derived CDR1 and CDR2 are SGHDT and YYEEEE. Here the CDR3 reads CASSWDSSSGANVLTF. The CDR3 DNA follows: TGTGCCAGCAGCTGGGACAGCTCCTCTGGGGCCAACGTCCTGACTTTC.

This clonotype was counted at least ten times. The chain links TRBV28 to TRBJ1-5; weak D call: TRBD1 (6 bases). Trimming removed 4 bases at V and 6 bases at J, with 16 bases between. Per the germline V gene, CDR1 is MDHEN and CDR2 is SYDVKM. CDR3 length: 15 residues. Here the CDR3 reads CASSSQNRVFQPQHF. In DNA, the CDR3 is TGTGCCAGCAGTTCCCAAAACAGGGTGTTTCAGCCCCAGCATTTT. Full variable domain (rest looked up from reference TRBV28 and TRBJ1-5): DVKVTQSSRYLVKRTGEKVFLECVQDMDHENMFWYRQDPGLGLRLIYFSYDVKMKEKGDIPEGYSVSREKKERFSLILESASTNQTSMYLCASSSQNRVFQPQHFGDGTRLSIL.

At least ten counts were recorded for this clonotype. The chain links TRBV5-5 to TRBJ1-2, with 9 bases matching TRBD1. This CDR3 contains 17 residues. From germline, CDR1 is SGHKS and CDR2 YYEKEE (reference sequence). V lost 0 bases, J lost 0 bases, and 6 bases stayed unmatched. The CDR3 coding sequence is TGTGCCAGCAGCTTGGTAGGGACAGGGATATCTAACTATGGCTACACCTTC. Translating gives CASSLVGTGISNYGYTF.

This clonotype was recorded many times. CDR3 region: CASSQELQYEQYV. In DNA, the CDR3 is TGCGCCAGCAGCCAAGAACTTCAGTACGAGCAGTACGTC. The genes are TRBV4-1 and TRBJ2-7, with D unclear. V was pared by 0 bases and J by 4 bases, with 7 bases between. The CDR3 has 13 amino acids. Per germline, CDR1 MGHRA and CDR2 YSYEKL.

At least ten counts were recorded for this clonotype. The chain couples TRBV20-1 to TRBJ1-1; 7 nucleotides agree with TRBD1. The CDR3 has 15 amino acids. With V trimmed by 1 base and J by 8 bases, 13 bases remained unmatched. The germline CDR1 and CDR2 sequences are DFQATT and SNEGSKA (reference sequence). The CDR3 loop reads CSARASGTAPGEAFF. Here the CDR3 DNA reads TGCAGTGCTAGAGCCTCCGGGACAGCTCCAGGAGAAGCTTTCTTT.

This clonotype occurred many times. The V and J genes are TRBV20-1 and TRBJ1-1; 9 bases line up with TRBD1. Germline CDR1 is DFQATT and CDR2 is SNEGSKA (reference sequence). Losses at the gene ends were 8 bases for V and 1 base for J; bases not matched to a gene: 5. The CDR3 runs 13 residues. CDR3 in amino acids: CSIRQGENTEAFF. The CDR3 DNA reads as TGCAGTATCAGACAGGGGGAGAACACTGAAGCTTTCTTT.

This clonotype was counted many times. CDR3 sequence: CASGQGPNTGELFF. The CDR3 coding sequence is TGTGCCAGCGGACAGGGCCCGAACACCGGGGAGCTGTTTTTT. V is TRBV6-1 and J is TRBJ2-2; 8 nucleotides line up with TRBD1. This CDR3 has 14 amino acids. Trimming at V came to 8 bases and at J to 0 bases, leaving 2 bases not matched to a gene. In germline, CDR1 is MNHNS, CDR2 SASEGT.

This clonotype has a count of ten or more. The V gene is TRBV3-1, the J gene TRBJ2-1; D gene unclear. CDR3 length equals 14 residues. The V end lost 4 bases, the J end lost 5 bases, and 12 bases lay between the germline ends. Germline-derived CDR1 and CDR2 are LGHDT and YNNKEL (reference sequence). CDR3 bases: TGTGCCAGCAGCCCCTTGACTTATAACAATGAGCAGTTCTTC. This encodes CASSPLTYNNEQFF.

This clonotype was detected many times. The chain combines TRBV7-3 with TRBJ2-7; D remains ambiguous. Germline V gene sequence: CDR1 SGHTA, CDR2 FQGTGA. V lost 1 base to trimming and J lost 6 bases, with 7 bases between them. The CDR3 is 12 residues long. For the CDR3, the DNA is TGTGCCAGCAGCTTAATTCCGACCGAGCAGTACTTC. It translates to CASSLIPTEQYF.

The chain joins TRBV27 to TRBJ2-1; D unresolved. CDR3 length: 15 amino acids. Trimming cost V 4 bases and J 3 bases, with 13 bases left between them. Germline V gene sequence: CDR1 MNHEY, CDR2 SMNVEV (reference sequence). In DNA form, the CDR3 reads TGTGCCAGCAGTTCCCCTCGCGCGCACTACAATGAGCAGTTCTTC. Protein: CASSSPRAHYNEQFF.

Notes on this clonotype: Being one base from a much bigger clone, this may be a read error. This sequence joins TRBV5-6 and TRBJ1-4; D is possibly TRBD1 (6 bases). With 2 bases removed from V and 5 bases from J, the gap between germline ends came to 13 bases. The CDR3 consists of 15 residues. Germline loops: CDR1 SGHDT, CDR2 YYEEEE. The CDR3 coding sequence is TGTGCCAGCAGCTTCGCCGGGACATTCAATGAAAAACTGTTTTTT. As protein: CASSFAGTFNEKLFF.

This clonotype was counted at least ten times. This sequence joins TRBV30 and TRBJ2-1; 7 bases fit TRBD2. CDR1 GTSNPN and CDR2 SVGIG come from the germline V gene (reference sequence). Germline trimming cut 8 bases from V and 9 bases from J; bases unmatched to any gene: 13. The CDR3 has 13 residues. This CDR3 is CALGRTSGSEQFF. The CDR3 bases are TGTGCCCTCGGGAGGACCTCGGGGAGTGAGCAGTTCTTC.

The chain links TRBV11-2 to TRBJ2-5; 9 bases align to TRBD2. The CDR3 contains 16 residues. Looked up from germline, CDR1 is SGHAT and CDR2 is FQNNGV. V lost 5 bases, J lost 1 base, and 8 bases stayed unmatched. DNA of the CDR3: TGTGCCAGCAGCCGACGGGCTAGCGGGATCCAAGAGACCCAGTACTTC. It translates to CASSRRASGIQETQYF.

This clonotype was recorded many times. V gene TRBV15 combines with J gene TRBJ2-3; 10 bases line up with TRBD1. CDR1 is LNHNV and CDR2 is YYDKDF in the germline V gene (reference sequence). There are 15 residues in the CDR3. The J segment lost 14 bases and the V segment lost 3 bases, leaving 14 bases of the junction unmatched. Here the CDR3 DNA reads TGTGCCACCAGCAGCGGGGGGCGCGGGACAGGGGTTATGTATTTT. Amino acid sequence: CATSSGGRGTGVMYF.